A single sample gave rise to the 3 T cell receptor beta chains below, sequenced in a study of T cells in Graves' hyperthyroidism and ophthalmopathy (dated by TCRdb to 2018 to 2020). The receptor library was made with multiplex PCR. TCRdb shows the sequencer as Illumina HiSeq 2000. The TCR beta CDR3 regions were amplified from RNA transcripts. A first-round RT-PCR of the TCR CDR3 used the HTBI primer set with the Qiagen OneStep RT-PCR kit. Clones were called with MiXCR by TCRdb after fastp trimmed the public reads at Q25, and only in-frame beta chains were retained. Rows with one shared CDR3 protein collapse into an entry with the most common genes and DNA. For this sample there are around 700,000 distinct CDR3 sequences; about 17% appear just once. The ten largest clones take up about a sixth of the sample. Specimen: blood. These receptor sequences come from a woman aged 45 to 65 with Graves' hyperthyroidism that later progressed to Graves' ophthalmopathy.

A few counts support this clonotype. The gene calls are TRBV15 and TRBJ1-5; D not resolved. The germline V and J ends were trimmed by 1 base and 6 bases, with 13 bases remaining between them. The germline CDR1 and CDR2 sequences are LNHNV and YYDKDF (reference sequence). The CDR3 sequence is 15 residues long. CDR3 bases: TGTGCCACCAGCAGAGGACCAACAGCTAGTCAGCCCCAGCATTTT. Encoded protein: CATSRGPTASQPQHF.

Many counts were recorded for this clonotype. The V call is TRBV10-3, the J call TRBJ1-1; D remains unclear. The CDR3 is 14 residues long. With 2 bases removed from V and 2 bases from J, the gap between germline ends came to 9 bases. In germline, CDR1 is ENHRY, CDR2 SYGVKD. The CDR3: CAISEETPNTEAFF. CDR3 bases: TGTGCCATCAGTGAGGAGACACCTAACACTGAAGCTTTCTTT.

This clonotype has ten or more counts. The V call is TRBV11-2, the J call TRBJ1-1; no clear D gene. The V and J ends lost 6 bases and 2 bases respectively, with 10 bases between them. This CDR3 has 13 residues. Germline V gives CDR1 SGHAT, CDR2 FQNNGV. As DNA, the CDR3 is TGTGCCAGCAGATCCTCTGGTAACACTGAAGCTTTCTTT. Amino acid sequence: CASRSSGNTEAFF.